The 3 T cell receptor beta chains below were found in one sample sequenced in a study of blood T cell repertoires in COVID-19. Clones were sequenced by immunoSEQ multiplex PCR, and TCRdb holds only the in-frame ones, with some missing. The data hold 100,000 to 150,000 clones, with over 85% observed a single time. Sequencing input: peripheral blood. The receptors stem from a man aged 50-60 years with active COVID-19.

The chain employs TRBV19 and TRBJ1-2; D is ambiguous. The V end was cut by 5 bases, the J end by 4 bases, with 11 bases between. The CDR3 sequence is 13 residues long. Germline loops: CDR1 LNHDA, CDR2 SQIVND (reference sequence). Here the CDR3 DNA reads TGTGCCAGTAGTTCTGGAGAAATCTATGGCTACACCTTC. Encoded protein: CASSSGEIYGYTF. The full variable domain, rest sourced from reference TRBV19 and TRBJ1-2, is DGGITQSPKYLFRKEGQNVTLSCEQNLNHDAMYWYRQDPGQGLRLIYYSQIVNDFQKGDIAEGYSVSREKKESFPLTVTSAQKNPTAFYLCASSSGEIYGYTFGSGTRLTVV.

The chain uses TRBV19 and TRBJ2-3, with 8 bases matching TRBD2. Germline CDR1 is LNHDA and CDR2 is SQIVND (reference sequence). The CDR3 covers 15 residues. Unmatched junction bases numbered 5, after V lost 4 bases and J lost 2 bases. CDR3 loop: CASSTLSGITDTQYF. The CDR3 DNA sequence: TGTGCCAGTAGTACCCTTAGCGGGATCACAGATACGCAGTATTTT.

The genes are TRBV4-2 and TRBJ2-5; a possible D gene is TRBD1 (6 bases). Germline values: CDR1 LGHNA, CDR2 YNFKEQ. The CDR3 length is 15 residues. V was trimmed by 2 bases and J by 4 bases, leaving 14 bases between them. This CDR3 is CASSQRGIPVETQYF. DNA of the CDR3: TGTGCCAGCAGCCAAAGGGGGATCCCAGTAGAGACCCAGTACTTC.